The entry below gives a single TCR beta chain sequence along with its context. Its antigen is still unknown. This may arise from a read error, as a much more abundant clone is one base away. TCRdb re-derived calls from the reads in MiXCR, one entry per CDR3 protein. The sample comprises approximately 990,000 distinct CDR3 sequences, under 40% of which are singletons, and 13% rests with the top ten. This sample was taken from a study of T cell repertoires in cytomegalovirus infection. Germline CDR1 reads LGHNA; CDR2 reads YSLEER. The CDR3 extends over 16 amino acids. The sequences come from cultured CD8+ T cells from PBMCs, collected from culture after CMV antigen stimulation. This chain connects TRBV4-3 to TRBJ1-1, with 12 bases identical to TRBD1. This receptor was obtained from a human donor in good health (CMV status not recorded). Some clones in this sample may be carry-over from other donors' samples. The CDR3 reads CASSAPGQGADTKAFF. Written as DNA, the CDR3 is TGCGCCAGCAGCGCCCCGGGACAGGGGGCGGACACTAAAGCTTTCTTT.